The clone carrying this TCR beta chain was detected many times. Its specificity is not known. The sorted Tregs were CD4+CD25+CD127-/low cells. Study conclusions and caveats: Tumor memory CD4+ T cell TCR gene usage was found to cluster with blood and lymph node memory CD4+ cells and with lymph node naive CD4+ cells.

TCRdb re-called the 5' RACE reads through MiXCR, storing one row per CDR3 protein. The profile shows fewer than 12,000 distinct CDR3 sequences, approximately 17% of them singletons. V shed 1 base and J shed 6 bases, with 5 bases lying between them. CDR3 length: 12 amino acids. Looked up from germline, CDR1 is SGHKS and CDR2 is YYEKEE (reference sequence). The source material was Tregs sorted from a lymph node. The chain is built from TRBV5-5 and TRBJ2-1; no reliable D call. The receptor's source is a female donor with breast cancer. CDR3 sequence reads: CASSLFGNEQFF. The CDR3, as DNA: TGTGCCAGCAGCTTGTTCGGCAATGAGCAGTTCTTC. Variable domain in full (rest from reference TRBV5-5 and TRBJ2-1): DAGVTQSPTHLIKTRGQQVTLRCSPISGHKSVSWYQQVLGQGPQFIFQYYEKEERGRGNFPDRFSARQFPNYSSELNVNALLLGDSALYLCASSLFGNEQFFGPGTRLTVL.